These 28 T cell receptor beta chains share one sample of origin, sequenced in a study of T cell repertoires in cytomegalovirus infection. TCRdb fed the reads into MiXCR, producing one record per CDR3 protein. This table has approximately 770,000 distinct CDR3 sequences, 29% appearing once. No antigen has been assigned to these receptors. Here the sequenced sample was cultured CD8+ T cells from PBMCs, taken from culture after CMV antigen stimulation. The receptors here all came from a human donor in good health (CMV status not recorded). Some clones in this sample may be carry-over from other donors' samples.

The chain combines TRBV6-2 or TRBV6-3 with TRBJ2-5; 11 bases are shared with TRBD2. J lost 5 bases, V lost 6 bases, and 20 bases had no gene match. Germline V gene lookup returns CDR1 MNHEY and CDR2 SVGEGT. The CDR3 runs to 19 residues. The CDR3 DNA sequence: TGTGCCAGCAGGCCCCGCGCGACTAGCGGGGTACCCCCCAGGGAGACCCAGTACTTC. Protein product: CASRPRATSGVPPRETQYF.

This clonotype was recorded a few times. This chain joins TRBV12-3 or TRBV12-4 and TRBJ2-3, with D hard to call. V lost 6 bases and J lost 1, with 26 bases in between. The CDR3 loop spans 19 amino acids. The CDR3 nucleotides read TGTGCCAGCAGCGAAAATCAGGCAATAAACCGTGGGGGCACAGATACGCAGTATTTT. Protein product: CASSENQAINRGGTDTQYF.

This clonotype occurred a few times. CDR3 DNA sequence: TGTGCCAGCAGCCATGGGAAGGGCTACGAGCAGTACTTC. Its protein is CASSHGKGYEQYF. The V call is TRBV5-4, the J call TRBJ2-7; D is unclear. Germline V gene lookup returns CDR1 SGHNT and CDR2 YYREEE (reference sequence). V dropped 4 bases and J dropped 3 bases, with 11 bases sitting between them. There are 13 residues in the CDR3.

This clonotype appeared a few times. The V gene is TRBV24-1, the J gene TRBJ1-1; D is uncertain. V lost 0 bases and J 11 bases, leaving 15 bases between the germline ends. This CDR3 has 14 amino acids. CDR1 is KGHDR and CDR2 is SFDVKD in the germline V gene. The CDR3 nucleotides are TGTGCCACCAGTGATTTGGACCTCCGGGTCGGCGCTTTCTTT. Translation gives CATSDLDLRVGAFF.

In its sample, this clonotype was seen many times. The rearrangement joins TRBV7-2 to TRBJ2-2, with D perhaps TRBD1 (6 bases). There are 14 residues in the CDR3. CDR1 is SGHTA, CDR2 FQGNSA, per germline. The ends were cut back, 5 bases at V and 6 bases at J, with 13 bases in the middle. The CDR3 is CASSPRGRAGELFF. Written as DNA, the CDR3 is TGTGCCAGCAGCCCCAGGGGACGGGCCGGGGAGCTGTTTTTT.

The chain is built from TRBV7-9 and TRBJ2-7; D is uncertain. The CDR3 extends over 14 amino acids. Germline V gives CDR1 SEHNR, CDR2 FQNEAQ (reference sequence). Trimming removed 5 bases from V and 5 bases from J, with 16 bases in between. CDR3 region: CASSGPGYAHEQYV. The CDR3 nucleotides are TGTGCCAGCAGCGGTCCGGGCTACGCCCACGAGCAGTACGTC.

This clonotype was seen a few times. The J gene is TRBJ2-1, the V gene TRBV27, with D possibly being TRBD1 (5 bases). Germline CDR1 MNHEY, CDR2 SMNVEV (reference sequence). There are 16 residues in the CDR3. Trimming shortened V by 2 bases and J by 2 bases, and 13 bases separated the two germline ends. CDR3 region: CASSLVQAKAYNEQFF. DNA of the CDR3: TGTGCCAGCAGTTTAGTACAGGCAAAAGCCTACAATGAGCAGTTCTTC.

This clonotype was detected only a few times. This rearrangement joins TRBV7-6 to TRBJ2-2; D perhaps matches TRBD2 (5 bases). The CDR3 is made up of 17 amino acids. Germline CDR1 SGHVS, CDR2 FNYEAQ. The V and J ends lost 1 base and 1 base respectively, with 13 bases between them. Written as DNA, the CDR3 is TGTGCCAGCAGCTTAGTTGTGGGGAGTGAGAACACCGGGGAGCTGTTTTTT. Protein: CASSLVVGSENTGELFF.

The CDR3 region is CAGWTWAAGVNTEAFF. The CDR3 DNA reads TGTGCCGGGTGGACCTGGGCCGCAGGGGTGAACACTGAAGCTTTCTTT. The gene calls are TRBV7-9 and TRBJ1-1; D is perhaps TRBD1 (6 bases). CDR3 length: 16 amino acids. V was trimmed by 11 bases and J by 0 bases, leaving 22 bases between them. CDR1 and CDR2 (germline): SEHNR, FQNEAQ (reference sequence).

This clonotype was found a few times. In DNA, the CDR3 is TGTGCCAGCAGTTTACTAGCGGGGGGCCCTGGGGCCAACGTCCTGACTTTC. Translated, it gives CASSLLAGGPGANVLTF. V and J are TRBV27 and TRBJ2-6; 11 positions agree with TRBD2. The germline gives CDR1 MNHEY, CDR2 SMNVEV (reference sequence). With V trimmed by 2 bases and J by 2 bases, 2 bases remained unmatched. The CDR3 has 17 amino acids.

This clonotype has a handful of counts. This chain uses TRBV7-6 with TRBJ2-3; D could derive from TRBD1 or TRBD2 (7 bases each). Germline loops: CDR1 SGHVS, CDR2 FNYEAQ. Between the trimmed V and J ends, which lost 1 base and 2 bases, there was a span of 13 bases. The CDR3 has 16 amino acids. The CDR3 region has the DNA TGTGCCAGCAGCTTAGGGGAGGGGGCCCCCACAGATACGCAGTATTTT. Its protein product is CASSLGEGAPTDTQYF.

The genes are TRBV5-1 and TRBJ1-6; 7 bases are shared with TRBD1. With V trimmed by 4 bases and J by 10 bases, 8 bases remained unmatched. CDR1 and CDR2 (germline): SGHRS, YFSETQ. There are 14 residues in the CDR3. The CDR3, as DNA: TGCGCCAGCAGCCCTAAGACAGGGAGGTCACCCCTCCACTTT. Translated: CASSPKTGRSPLHF.

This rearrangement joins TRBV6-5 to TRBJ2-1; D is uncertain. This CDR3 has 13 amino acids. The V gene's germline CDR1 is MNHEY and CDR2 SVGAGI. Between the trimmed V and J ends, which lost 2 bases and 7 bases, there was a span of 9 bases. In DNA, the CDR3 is TGTGCCAGCAGTTACACCTCTGAGAATGAGCAGTTCTTC. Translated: CASSYTSENEQFF.

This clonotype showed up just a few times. The CDR3 loop reads CASSLGRTFGYTF. Here the CDR3 DNA reads TGTGCCAGCAGCTTAGGAAGGACTTTCGGCTACACCTTC. The rearrangement links TRBV7-6 to TRBJ1-2; D is undetermined. This CDR3 is 13 amino acids long. Germline V gives CDR1 SGHVS, CDR2 FNYEAQ. V lost 1 base and J lost 8, with 11 bases in between.

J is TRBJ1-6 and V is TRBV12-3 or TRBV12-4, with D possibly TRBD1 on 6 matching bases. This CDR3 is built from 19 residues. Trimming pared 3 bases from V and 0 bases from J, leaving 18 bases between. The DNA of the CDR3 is TGTGCCAGCAGTTTTTGGGGGGGCCGGCAGGGCTCCTATAATTCACCCCTCCACTTT. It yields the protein CASSFWGGRQGSYNSPLHF.

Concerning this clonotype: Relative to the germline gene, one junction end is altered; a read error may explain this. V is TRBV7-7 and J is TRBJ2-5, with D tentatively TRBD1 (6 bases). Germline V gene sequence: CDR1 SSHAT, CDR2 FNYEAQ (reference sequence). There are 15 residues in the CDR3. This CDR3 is CASSLTRGFQETQYF. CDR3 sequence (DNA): TGTGCTAGCAGCTTGACCAGGGGATTTCAAGAGACCCAGTACTTC.

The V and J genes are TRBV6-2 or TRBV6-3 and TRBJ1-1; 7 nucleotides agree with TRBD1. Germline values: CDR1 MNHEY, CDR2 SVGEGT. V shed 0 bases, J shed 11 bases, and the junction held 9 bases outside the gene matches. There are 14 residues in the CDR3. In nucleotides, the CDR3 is TGTGCCAGCAGTTACTCGAGTAGGGGGCTTGATGCTTTCTTT. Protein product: CASSYSSRGLDAFF.

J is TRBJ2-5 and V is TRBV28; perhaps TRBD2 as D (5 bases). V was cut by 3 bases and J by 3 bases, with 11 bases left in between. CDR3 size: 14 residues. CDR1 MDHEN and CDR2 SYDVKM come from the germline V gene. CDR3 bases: TGTGCCAGCAGTTTGTTTGACGGGAAAGAGACCCAGTACTTC. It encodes CASSLFDGKETQYF.

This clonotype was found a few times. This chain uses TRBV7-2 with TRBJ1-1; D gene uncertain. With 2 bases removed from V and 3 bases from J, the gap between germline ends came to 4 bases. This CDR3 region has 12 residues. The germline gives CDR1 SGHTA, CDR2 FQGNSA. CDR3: CASSLHYTEAFF. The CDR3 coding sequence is TGTGCCAGCAGCTTACACTACACTGAAGCTTTCTTT. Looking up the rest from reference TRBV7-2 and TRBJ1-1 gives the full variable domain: GAGVSQSPSNKVTEKGKDVELRCDPISGHTALYWYRQSLGQGLEFLIYFQGNSAPDKSGLPSDRFSAERTGGSVSTLTIQRTQQEDSAVYLCASSLHYTEAFFGQGTRLTVV.

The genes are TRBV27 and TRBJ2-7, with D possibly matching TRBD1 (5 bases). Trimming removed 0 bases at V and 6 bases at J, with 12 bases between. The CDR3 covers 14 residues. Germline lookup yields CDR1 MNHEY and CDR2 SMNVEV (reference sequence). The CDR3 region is CASSLSTGSSEQYF. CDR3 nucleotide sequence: TGTGCCAGCAGTTTATCTACAGGTTCTAGCGAGCAGTACTTC.

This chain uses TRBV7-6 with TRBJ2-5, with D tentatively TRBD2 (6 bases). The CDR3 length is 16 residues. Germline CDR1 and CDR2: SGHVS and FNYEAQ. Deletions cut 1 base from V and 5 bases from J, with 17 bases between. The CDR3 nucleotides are TGTGCCAGCAGCTTAGGACTCAGTCTAGCGTATGAGACCCAGTACTTC. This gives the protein CASSLGLSLAYETQYF.

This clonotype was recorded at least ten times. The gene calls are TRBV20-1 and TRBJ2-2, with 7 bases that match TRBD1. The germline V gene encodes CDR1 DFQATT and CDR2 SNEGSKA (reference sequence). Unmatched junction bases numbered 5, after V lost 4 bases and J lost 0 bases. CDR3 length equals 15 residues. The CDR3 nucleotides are TGCAGTGCTACACCCGGGACAGCGAACACCGGGGAGCTGTTTTTT. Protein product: CSATPGTANTGELFF.

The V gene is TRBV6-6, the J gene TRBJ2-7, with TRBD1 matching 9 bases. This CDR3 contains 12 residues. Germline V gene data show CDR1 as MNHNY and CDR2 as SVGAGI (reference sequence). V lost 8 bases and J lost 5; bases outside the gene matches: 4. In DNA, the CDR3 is TGTGCCAGCGAGGGACAGGGACACGAGCAGTACTTC. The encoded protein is CASEGQGHEQYF.

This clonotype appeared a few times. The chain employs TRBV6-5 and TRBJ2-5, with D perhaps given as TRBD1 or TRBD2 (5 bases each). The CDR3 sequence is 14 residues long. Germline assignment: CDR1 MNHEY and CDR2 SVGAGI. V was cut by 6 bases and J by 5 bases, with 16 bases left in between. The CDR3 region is CASRGDGAGETQYF. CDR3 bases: TGTGCCAGCAGAGGGGACGGAGCCGGGGAGACCCAGTACTTC.

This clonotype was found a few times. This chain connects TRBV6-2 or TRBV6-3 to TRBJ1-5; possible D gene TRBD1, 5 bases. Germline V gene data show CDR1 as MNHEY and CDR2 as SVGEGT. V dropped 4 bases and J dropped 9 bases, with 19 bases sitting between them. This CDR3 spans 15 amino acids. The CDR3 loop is CASSFIQDQLMPQHF. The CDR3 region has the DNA TGTGCCAGCAGTTTCATACAGGATCAATTGATGCCCCAGCATTTT.

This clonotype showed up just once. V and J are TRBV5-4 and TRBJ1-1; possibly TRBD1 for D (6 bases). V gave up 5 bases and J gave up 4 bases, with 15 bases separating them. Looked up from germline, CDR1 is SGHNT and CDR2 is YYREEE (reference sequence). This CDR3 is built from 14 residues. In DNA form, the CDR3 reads TGTGCCAGCAGGCTACAGGGTAGAGGCACTGAAGCTTTCTTT. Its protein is CASRLQGRGTEAFF.

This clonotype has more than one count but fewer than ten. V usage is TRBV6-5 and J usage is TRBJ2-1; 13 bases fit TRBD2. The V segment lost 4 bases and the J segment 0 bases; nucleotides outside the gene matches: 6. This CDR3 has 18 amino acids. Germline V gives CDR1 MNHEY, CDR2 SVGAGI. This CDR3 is CASSFGLAGESSYNEQFF. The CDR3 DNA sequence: TGTGCCAGCAGTTTCGGACTAGCGGGGGAGAGCTCCTACAATGAGCAGTTCTTC.

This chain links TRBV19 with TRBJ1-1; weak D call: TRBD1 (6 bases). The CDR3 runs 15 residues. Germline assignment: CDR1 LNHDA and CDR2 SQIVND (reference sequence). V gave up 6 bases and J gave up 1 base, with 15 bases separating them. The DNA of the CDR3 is TGTGCCAGTAGCGAACAGGGAAGGGCGAACACTGAAGCTTTCTTT. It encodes CASSEQGRANTEAFF. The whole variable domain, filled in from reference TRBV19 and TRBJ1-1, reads DGGITQSPKYLFRKEGQNVTLSCEQNLNHDAMYWYRQDPGQGLRLIYYSQIVNDFQKGDIAEGYSVSREKKESFPLTVTSAQKNPTAFYLCASSEQGRANTEAFFGQGTRLTVV.